The clone carrying this T cell receptor (beta chain) showed up many times. TCRdb re-called the RT-PCR reads through MiXCR, storing one row per CDR3 protein. The sample lists about 680,000 distinct CDR3 sequences; approximately 15% were seen once. V was pared by 11 bases and J by 8 bases, with 9 bases of the junction left unmatched. The germline CDR1 and CDR2 sequences are MNHEY and SMNVEV (reference sequence). This CDR3 is 14 amino acids long. The sample was memory CD4+ T cells from blood. The TCR sequence derives from a female donor in good health, serving as a healthy control. The V call is TRBV27, the J call TRBJ2-1; 13 bases line up with TRBD2. CDR3 nucleotides: TGTGCCCCATACGCGACTAGCGGGAGGTATGAGCAGTTCTTC. Encoded protein: CAPYATSGRYEQFF.